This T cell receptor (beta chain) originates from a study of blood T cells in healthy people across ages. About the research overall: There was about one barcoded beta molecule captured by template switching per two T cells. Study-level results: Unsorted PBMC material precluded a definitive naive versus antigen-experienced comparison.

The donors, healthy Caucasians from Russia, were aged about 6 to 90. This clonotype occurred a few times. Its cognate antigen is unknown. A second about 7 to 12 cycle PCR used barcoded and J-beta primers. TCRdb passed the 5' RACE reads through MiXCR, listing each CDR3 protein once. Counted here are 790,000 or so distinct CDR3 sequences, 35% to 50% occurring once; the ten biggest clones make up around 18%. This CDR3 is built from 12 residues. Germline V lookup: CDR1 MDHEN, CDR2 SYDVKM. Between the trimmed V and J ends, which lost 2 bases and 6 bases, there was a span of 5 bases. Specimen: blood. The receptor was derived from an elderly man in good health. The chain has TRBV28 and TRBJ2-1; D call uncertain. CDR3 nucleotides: TGTGCCAGCAGTTTACTGAGCAATGAGCAGTTCTTC. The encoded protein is CASSLLSNEQFF.